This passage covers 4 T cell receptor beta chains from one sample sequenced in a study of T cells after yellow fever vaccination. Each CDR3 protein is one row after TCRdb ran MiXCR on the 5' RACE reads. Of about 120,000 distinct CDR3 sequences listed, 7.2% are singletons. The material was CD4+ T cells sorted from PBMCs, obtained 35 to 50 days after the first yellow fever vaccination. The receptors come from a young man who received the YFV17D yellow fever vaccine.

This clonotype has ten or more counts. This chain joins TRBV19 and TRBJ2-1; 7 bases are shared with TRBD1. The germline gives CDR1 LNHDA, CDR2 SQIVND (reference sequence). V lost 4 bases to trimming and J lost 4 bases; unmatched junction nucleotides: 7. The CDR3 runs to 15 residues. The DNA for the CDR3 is TGTGCCAGTAGTAGGCACAGGGGTGAGTACAATGAGCAGTTCTTC. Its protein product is CASSRHRGEYNEQFF.

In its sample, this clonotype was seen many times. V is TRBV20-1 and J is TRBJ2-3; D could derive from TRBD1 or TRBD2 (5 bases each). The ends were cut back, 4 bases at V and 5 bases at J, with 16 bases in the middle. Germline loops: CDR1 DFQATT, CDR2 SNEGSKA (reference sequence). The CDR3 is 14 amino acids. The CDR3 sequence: CSATQGTILDTQYF. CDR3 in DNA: TGCAGTGCTACCCAAGGGACCATTTTAGATACGCAGTATTTT.

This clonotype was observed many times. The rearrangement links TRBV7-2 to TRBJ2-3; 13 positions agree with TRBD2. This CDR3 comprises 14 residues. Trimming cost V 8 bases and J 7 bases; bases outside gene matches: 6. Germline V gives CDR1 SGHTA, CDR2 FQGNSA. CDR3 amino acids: CASVGTSGAYTQYF. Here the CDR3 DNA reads TGTGCCAGCGTCGGGACTAGCGGGGCATATACGCAGTATTTT. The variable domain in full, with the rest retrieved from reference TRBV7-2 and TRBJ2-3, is GAGVSQSPSNKVTEKGKDVELRCDPISGHTALYWYRQSLGQGLEFLIYFQGNSAPDKSGLPSDRFSAERTGGSVSTLTIQRTQQEDSAVYLCASVGTSGAYTQYFGPGTRLTVL.

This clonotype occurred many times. The CDR3 here is CASSLGTSGETEQFF. For the CDR3, the DNA is TGTGCCAGCAGCCTTGGGACTAGCGGGGAAACCGAGCAGTTCTTC. The chain couples TRBV3-1 to TRBJ2-1; 13 bases agree with TRBD2. The germline V gene has CDR1 LGHDT and CDR2 YNNKEL (reference sequence). CDR3 length: 15 amino acids. V dropped 4 bases and J dropped 10; count of bases not matched to a gene: 7.